This TCR beta chain was identified during a study of cytomegalovirus exposure and HLA in healthy donors. Whole-study context: Unique TCR beta sequences numbering approximately 100 million came from 150 million to 200 million T cells in an earlier analysis. From HLA-typed donors, an early data release held tens of millions of unique TCRs. Findings of the study overall: Donors belonging to an Asian-associated ancestry cluster reportedly showed fewer N-insertions in productive TCRs than the roughly 680-donor mean, according to what a later analysis found.

This clone occurred a few times. The antigen remains unidentified. 13 Jbeta primers and 60 Vbeta primers were used for the PCR. Profiling relied on immunoSEQ multiplex PCR, and the TCRdb table lists in-frame clones only, not all of them. The sample carries around 110,000 clones, about two thirds recorded once. J gave up 4 bases and V 9 bases, and 11 bases lay outside the gene matches. CDR3 length: 15 amino acids. The germline gives CDR1 LNHDA, CDR2 SQIVND (reference sequence). The sequencing sample was made of PBMCs. This TCR came from a female donor in good health and CMV-seronegative. J is TRBJ2-2 and V is TRBV19; 7 nucleotides agree with TRBD1. The CDR3 reads CASRQDRSPTGELFF. The DNA for the CDR3 is TGTGCCAGCCGGCAGGACAGGTCGCCCACCGGGGAGCTGTTTTTT.